This TCR beta chain was recovered during a study of somatic mutations in cytotoxic T cells in rheumatoid arthritis. Background on the study: Patient blood was drawn as 30 ml EDTA; the draw came right after diagnosis and before any treatment. Study results and limitations: There was no knowledge of the antigen targets of the expanded CD8+ clones. Slight TRBV07 underrepresentation in rheumatoid arthritis patients went unadjusted for multiple comparisons. It was found that CD8+ T-cell clonality in rheumatoid arthritis patients did not differ significantly from that in age-matched healthy controls.

Comments on this clone: Its antigen remains unknown.

Using immunoSEQ multiplex PCR, the repertoire was profiled, and TCRdb retains in-frame clones only, with some absent. The data contain about 15,000 clones, approximately 70% of them singletons. Trimming removed 8 bases at V and 3 bases at J, with 8 bases between. The CDR3 length is 13 residues. Germline values: CDR1 MDHEN, CDR2 SYDVKM. The chain couples TRBV28 to TRBJ2-6; no definite D call. Sequencing was done on a sample of CD8+ T cells sorted from blood. The receptor's source is an adult with rheumatoid arthritis. CDR3 sequence reads: CASVSVGANVLTF. CDR3 DNA: TGTGCCAGCGTCTCCGTTGGGGCCAACGTCCTGACTTTC.